Shown below are 28 T cell receptor beta chains from a single sample sequenced in a study of blood T cell repertoires in COVID-19. Profiling relied on immunoSEQ multiplex PCR, and the TCRdb table lists in-frame clones only, not all of them. The repertoire holds around 270,000 clones, with around 83% as singletons. Material: peripheral blood. These receptors were taken from a woman in her 40s who had recovered from COVID-19.

This chain connects TRBV28 to TRBJ2-2; the match to TRBD1 covers 7 bases. The CDR3 runs to 16 residues. Germline V lookup: CDR1 MDHEN, CDR2 SYDVKM. V trimming: 8 bases; J trimming: 3 bases; junction bases outside the gene matches: 12. CDR3 loop: CASPPTGAQDTGELFF. For the CDR3, the DNA is TGTGCCAGCCCGCCTACAGGGGCGCAGGACACCGGGGAGCTGTTTTTT.

This clone was seen a few times. This chain connects TRBV6-5 to TRBJ2-7, with TRBD1 identical over 7 bases. The V and J ends lost 0 bases and 9 bases, in that order; junction bases with no gene match: 8. Germline V gene lookup returns CDR1 MNHEY and CDR2 SVGAGI. This CDR3 contains 14 residues. CDR3 protein: CASSYSGQAVAQYF. As DNA, the CDR3 is TGTGCCAGCAGTTACTCCGGACAGGCGGTCGCGCAGTACTTC.

V gene TRBV7-6 combines with J gene TRBJ1-6, with 9 bases fitting TRBD1. There are 20 residues in the CDR3. V shed 0 bases, J shed 3 bases, and the junction held 12 bases outside the gene matches. CDR1 and CDR2 from the germline V gene are SGHVS and FNYEAQ. DNA of the CDR3: TGTGCCAGCAGCTTAGCGCAGGGGGGACAGGGAGTCATCTATAATTCACCCCTCCACTTT. Translated: CASSLAQGGQGVIYNSPLHF.

This sequence joins TRBV28 and TRBJ1-1; TRBD1 agrees at 10 bases. Germline V gene lookup returns CDR1 MDHEN and CDR2 SYDVKM. J was trimmed by 6 bases and V by 8 bases; bases with no gene match: 12. The CDR3 is 15 residues long. The DNA for the CDR3 is TGTGCCAGCGATGGGGAGGGACAGGGGTATTCTGAAGCTTTCTTT. It yields the protein CASDGEGQGYSEAFF.

This clone was counted between two and nine times. The V call is TRBV5-1, the J call TRBJ2-1; TRBD1 aligns across 7 bases. The germline V gene encodes CDR1 SGHRS and CDR2 YFSETQ. This CDR3 contains 15 residues. With 3 bases clipped from V and 10 bases from J, the junction kept 13 bases outside the gene matches. The CDR3 DNA reads TGCGCCAGCAGCTCTATACCGGGACAGATCACCGAGCAGTTCTTC. This sequence encodes CASSSIPGQITEQFF.

The V call is TRBV3-1 (or the pseudogene TRBV3-2), the J call TRBJ2-7, with a weak D call TRBD1 (5 bases). This CDR3 has 13 amino acids. The germline gives CDR1 LGHDT, CDR2 YNNKEL (reference sequence). Between the trimmed V and J ends, which lost 3 bases and 5 bases, there was a span of 11 bases. The DNA of the CDR3 is TGTGCCAGCAGCCACCAGGGTTCTCACGAGCAGTACTTC. It encodes CASSHQGSHEQYF.

The chain links TRBV7-3 to TRBJ1-1; 7 bases match TRBD1. After removal of 0 bases from V and 3 bases from J, the junction contained 4 bases not matched to a gene. From germline, CDR1 is SGHTA and CDR2 FQGTGA. This CDR3 is 15 amino acids long. As DNA, the CDR3 is TGTGCCAGCAGCTTAACGACAGGGACCTACACTGAAGCTTTCTTT. Translated, it gives CASSLTTGTYTEAFF.

This chain joins TRBV5-1 and TRBJ1-1, with 8 bases lining up with TRBD1. CDR3 length: 14 residues. The trim removed 3 bases at V and 4 bases at J, leaving 5 bases unmatched. Germline V CDR1 and CDR2: SGHRS, YFSETQ. CDR3 DNA sequence: TGCGCCAGCAGCTCTGGACAGGGTCTCACTGAAGCTTTCTTT. Its protein product is CASSSGQGLTEAFF.

The chain links TRBV4-1 to TRBJ1-1; D is unclear. This CDR3 comprises 14 residues. V lost 0 bases and J lost 2, with 7 bases in between. Germline CDR1 and CDR2: MGHRA and YSYEKL. In DNA, the CDR3 is TGCGCCAGCAGCCAAGAACGGGGAAACACTGAAGCTTTCTTT. It encodes CASSQERGNTEAFF.

The V and J genes are TRBV9 and TRBJ2-1; D remains ambiguous. This CDR3 contains 11 residues. V gave up 0 bases and J gave up 9 bases, with 4 bases separating them. Germline V gives CDR1 SGDLS, CDR2 YYNGEE. In nucleotides, the CDR3 is TGTGCCAGCAGCGTAGGCGGTGAGCAGTTCTTC. This codes for CASSVGGEQFF.

The chain combines TRBV2 with TRBJ1-3; tentative D call: TRBD1 (5 bases). CDR1 is SNHLY and CDR2 is FYNNEI in the germline V gene. There are 11 residues in the CDR3. Trimming took 9 bases from V and 4 from J, leaving 7 bases between them. CDR3: CASYRGNTIYF. In nucleotides, the CDR3 is TGTGCCAGTTACAGGGGAAACACCATATATTTT.

This chain uses TRBV7-2 with TRBJ1-1; D perhaps matches TRBD1 (5 bases). The CDR3 runs to 15 residues. Trimming stripped 1 base from V and 3 bases from J, with 12 bases between. Germline V gives CDR1 SGHTA, CDR2 FQGNSA. This chain's CDR3 is CASSLVGGGDTEAFF. The CDR3 coding sequence is TGTGCCAGCAGCTTAGTGGGCGGAGGGGACACTGAAGCTTTCTTT.

Points on this clone: Given a much more abundant clone one base away, this may be a read error. The sample has other DNA sequences that encode this CDR3 too. The chain combines TRBV9 with TRBJ1-2, with 11 positions matching TRBD1. CDR3 size: 14 residues. The V gene end was trimmed by 4 bases and the J gene end by 4 bases; junction bases not matched to a gene: 3. Germline V gene data show CDR1 as SGDLS and CDR2 as YYNGEE. In DNA form, the CDR3 reads TGTGCCAGCAGCCCGGGACAGGGGGTCTATGGCTACACCTTC. Protein sequence: CASSPGQGVYGYTF.

The chain has TRBV18 and TRBJ1-6; TRBD1 aligns across 9 bases. CDR3 length: 14 residues. CDR1 is KGHSH, CDR2 LQKENI, per germline. V trimming: 6 bases; J trimming: 10 bases; junction bases outside the gene matches: 7. CDR3 in amino acids: CASSYGTGNSPLHF. The CDR3 coding sequence is TGTGCCAGCTCCTACGGGACAGGGAACTCACCCCTCCACTTT.

This clone was found a few times. J is TRBJ2-7 and V is TRBV7-2; unclear D gene. Trimming stripped 2 bases from V and 7 bases from J, with 6 bases between. The CDR3 is made up of 11 amino acids. Germline V gene data show CDR1 as SGHTA and CDR2 as FQGNSA. CDR3 protein: CASSLFREQYF. CDR3 DNA: TGTGCCAGCAGCTTATTCCGGGAGCAGTACTTC.

The chain is built from TRBV11-3 and TRBJ1-6; 9 bases are a match to TRBD1. In germline, CDR1 is SGHNT, CDR2 YENEEA. Trimming cost V 4 bases and J 9 bases; bases outside gene matches: 4. This CDR3 is 14 amino acids long. The CDR3: CASSSGTGPSPLHF. CDR3 in DNA: TGTGCCAGCAGCTCCGGGACAGGGCCTTCACCCCTCCACTTT.

This clone occurred once. V and J are TRBV2 and TRBJ2-1, with 11 bases aligning to TRBD2. Trimming removed 8 bases from V and 12 bases from J; junction bases left unmatched: 12. The CDR3 contains 14 residues. Germline V gene data show CDR1 as SNHLY and CDR2 as FYNNEI. The CDR3 DNA reads TGTGCCAGCCTATTAGCGGGGGGGCTTATCTGGCAGTTCTTC. Translation gives CASLLAGGLIWQFF. The full variable domain, with the rest looked up from reference TRBV2 and TRBJ2-1, is EPEVTQTPSHQVTQMGQEVILRCVPISNHLYFYWYRQILGQKVEFLVSFYNNEISEKSEIFDDQFSVERPDGSNFTLKIRSTKLEDSAMYFCASLLAGGLIWQFFGPGTRLTVL.

In its sample, this clone was seen once. This chain links TRBV3-1 (or the pseudogene TRBV3-2) with TRBJ2-3; D gene ambiguous. V gave up 3 bases and J gave up 6 bases, with 4 bases separating them. From germline, CDR1 is LGHDT and CDR2 YNNKEL (reference sequence). The CDR3 is 11 residues long. CDR3 amino acids: CASSQEDTQYF. CDR3 DNA sequence: TGTGCCAGCAGCCAGGAGGATACGCAGTATTTT.

The chain recombines TRBV18 with TRBJ2-5; possibly TRBD2 for D (5 bases). This CDR3 has 15 residues. Germline V gene sequence: CDR1 KGHSH, CDR2 LQKENI. V dropped 4 bases and J dropped 2 bases, with 14 bases sitting between them. DNA for the CDR3: TGTGCCAGCTCACGAGGGAGAGGGAAGCAAGAGACCCAGTACTTC. This sequence encodes CASSRGRGKQETQYF.

The CDR3 loop is CASSQGNSGGPDTQYF. The CDR3 region has the DNA TGCGCCAGCAGCCAGGGGAATAGCGGGGGGCCAGATACGCAGTATTTT. The V call is TRBV4-1, the J call TRBJ2-3; TRBD2 aligns across 10 bases. V was clipped by 3 bases and J by 4 bases; unmatched bases: 7. The CDR3 is 16 residues long. CDR1 and CDR2 from the germline V gene are MGHRA and YSYEKL.

This clone has more than one count but fewer than ten. The CDR3 DNA is TGTGCCTGGAATGGAGGGGGCGACGTGCAGTACTTC. Its protein is CAWNGGGDVQYF. The rearrangement uses TRBV30 and TRBJ2-7; TRBD1 might be the D (7 bases). Per germline, CDR1 GTSNPN and CDR2 SVGIG (reference sequence). Trimming left V 4 bases short and J 9 bases short, with 16 bases between. This CDR3 is 12 amino acids long.

Many counts were recorded for this clone. This chain connects TRBV28 to TRBJ2-1; D is unclear. V lost 3 bases, J lost 6 bases, and 6 bases lay in between. The CDR3 extends over 12 amino acids. In germline, CDR1 is MDHEN, CDR2 SYDVKM. The CDR3 nucleotides read TGTGCCAGCAGTTTTTCGGGCAATGAGCAGTTCTTC. It codes for CASSFSGNEQFF.

CDR3 amino acids: CASSPPEVVFEKLFF. The DNA for the CDR3 is TGTGCCAGCAGTCCACCGGAGGTGGTGTTTGAAAAACTGTTTTTT. The rearrangement joins TRBV28 to TRBJ1-4; unclear D gene. Germline V lookup: CDR1 MDHEN, CDR2 SYDVKM. The ends were cut back, 5 bases at V and 7 bases at J, with 17 bases in the middle. The CDR3 extends over 15 amino acids. Supplemented by reference TRBV28 and TRBJ1-4, the full variable domain reads DVKVTQSSRYLVKRTGEKVFLECVQDMDHENMFWYRQDPGLGLRLIYFSYDVKMKEKGDIPEGYSVSREKKERFSLILESASTNQTSMYLCASSPPEVVFEKLFFGSGTQLSVL.

The genes are TRBV19 and TRBJ1-2; 10 positions agree with TRBD1. The junction had 2 bases not matched to a gene; V was cut back by 4 bases and J by 3 bases. Per the germline V gene, CDR1 is LNHDA and CDR2 is SQIVND (reference sequence). This CDR3 is 14 amino acids long. The CDR3 DNA follows: TGTGCCAGTAGTACCGGGACAGGGGACTATGGCTACACCTTC. Its translation is CASSTGTGDYGYTF.

The V call is TRBV2, the J call TRBJ1-4; 7 bases map to TRBD1. Germline CDR1 and CDR2: SNHLY and FYNNEI. The junction had 8 bases not matched to a gene; V was cut back by 3 bases and J by 4 bases. This CDR3 spans 16 amino acids. The CDR3 loop reads CASSDSDRRFNEKLFF. CDR3 sequence (DNA): TGTGCCAGCAGTGACTCGGACAGGCGTTTTAATGAAAAACTGTTTTTT.

The gene calls are TRBV19 and TRBJ2-1; 8 bases align to TRBD2. V shed 3 bases, J shed 2 bases, and the junction held 3 bases outside the gene matches. In germline, CDR1 is LNHDA, CDR2 SQIVND (reference sequence). The CDR3 has 15 residues. The CDR3 DNA follows: TGTGCCAGTAGTATTGGCGGGGGGACCTACAATGAGCAGTTCTTC. Its protein is CASSIGGGTYNEQFF.

CDR3 sequence reads: CASSQAGAIQETQYF. In nucleotides, the CDR3 is TGTGCCAGCAGCCAAGCAGGGGCCATCCAAGAGACCCAGTACTTC. The chain employs TRBV14 and TRBJ2-5; TRBD1 might be the D (6 bases). Germline CDR1 and CDR2: SGHDN and FVKESK. The CDR3 is made up of 15 amino acids. Deletions cut 1 base from V and 1 base from J, with 10 bases between.

J is TRBJ1-6 and V is TRBV6-2 or TRBV6-3; 7 bases are shared with TRBD1. Germline CDR1 is MNHEY and CDR2 is SVGEGT. The CDR3 covers 16 residues. V was pared by 5 bases and J by 5 bases, with 9 bases of the junction left unmatched. As DNA, the CDR3 is TGTGCCAGCAGTCTCGCCCGGGACAGCCATAATTCACCCCTCCACTTT. Protein product: CASSLARDSHNSPLHF.